Listed below are T cell receptor beta chains from one sample, sequenced in a study of cytomegalovirus exposure and HLA in healthy donors. This table comes from immunoSEQ multiplex PCR, and its TCRdb copy is limited to in-frame clones, with some not included. The sample yields approximately 110,000 clones, 15% seen once. The sample comprised PBMCs. The receptors derive from a woman aged 18-35 years in good health and CMV-seronegative. Each CDR3 is given with its conserved first and last residue. A D gene is named only where the DNA matches it firmly. Expanded clones are given a class, and other clones once, few, many or no size at all.

V: TRBV6-6; D: TRBD2; J: TRBJ2-3; size: few; DNA: TGTGCCAGCAGTTACGGGACCGTAGCGGGAGGGGATACGCAGTATTTT; CDR3: CASSYGTVAGGDTQYF
V: TRBV7-2; D: -; J: TRBJ1-1; size: few; DNA: TGTGCCAGCAGCTACAGGACGAACACTGAAGCTTTCTTT; CDR3: CASSYRTNTEAFF
V: TRBV9; D: -; J: TRBJ1-2; size: few; DNA: TGTGCCAGCAGCGTAGGCGGTGGGAGTGGCTACACCTTC; CDR3: CASSVGGGSGYTF
V: TRBV29-1; D: TRBD1; J: TRBJ2-5; size: many; DNA: TGCAGCGTGGACAGGGGGCTTAGAGAGACCCAGTACTTC; CDR3: CSVDRGLRETQYF
V: TRBV7-2; D: TRBD2; J: TRBJ2-2; size: -; DNA: TGTGCCAGCAGCCTTGAGCGGGGAGACACCGGGGAGCTGTTTTTT; CDR3: CASSLERGDTGELFF
V: TRBV19; D: -; J: TRBJ1-1; size: -; DNA: TGTGCCAGTAATGGACAAATGAACACTGAAGCTTTCTTT; CDR3: CASNGQMNTEAFF
V: TRBV10-1; D: TRBD2; J: TRBJ2-3; size: few; DNA: TGCGCCAGCAGTGACCACGGCGGGGGAAGGCCAGATACGCAGTATTTT; CDR3: CASSDHGGGRPDTQYF
V: TRBV5-1; D: TRBD2; J: TRBJ2-1; size: few; DNA: TGCGCCAGCACCTCTAGCGGGATTTACAATGAGCAGTTCTTC; CDR3: CASTSSGIYNEQFF
V: TRBV6-1; D: TRBD1; J: TRBJ1-2; size: -; DNA: TGTGCCAGCAGTGAATACCCAGGGGGCGCCTATGGCTACACCTTC; CDR3: CASSEYPGGAYGYTF
V: TRBV5-1; D: TRBD1; J: TRBJ1-2; size: -; DNA: TGCGCCAGCAGCTTGTCTGCGGTCAGGACAGGGACATCAGCTAACTATGGCTACACCTTC; CDR3: CASSLSAVRTGTSANYGYTF
V: TRBV2; D: TRBD1; J: TRBJ1-5; size: -; DNA: TGTGCCAGCAGTGAACAGGGGGTTCATCAGCCCCAGCATTTT; CDR3: CASSEQGVHQPQHF
V: TRBV5-1; D: -; J: TRBJ1-1; size: few; DNA: TGCGCCAGCAGCCCGACAGGGAACACTGAAGCTTTCTTT; CDR3: CASSPTGNTEAFF
V: TRBV6-1; D: -; J: TRBJ1-3; size: few; DNA: TGTGCCAGCAGTGAATTGCGGCCCACCTCTGGAAACACCATATATTTT; CDR3: CASSELRPTSGNTIYF
V: TRBV5-1; D: -; J: TRBJ1-1; size: few; DNA: TGCGCCAGCAGCCCGGGGAGATTGAACACTGAAGCTTTCTTT; CDR3: CASSPGRLNTEAFF
V: TRBV6-1; D: -; J: TRBJ1-5; size: -; DNA: TGTGCCAGCAGTGAAACCGGGGGCAATCAGCCCCAGCATTTT; CDR3: CASSETGGNQPQHF
V: TRBV6-1; D: TRBD1; J: TRBJ1-1; size: few; DNA: TGTGCCAGCAGGATCACAGGGGGCCTCACTGAAGCTTTCTTT; CDR3: CASRITGGLTEAFF
V: TRBV6-5; D: TRBD2; J: TRBJ2-7; size: few; DNA: TGTGCCACCAAGGACGGGGCTAGCGGGGTGTACGAGCAGTACTTC; CDR3: CATKDGASGVYEQYF
V: TRBV5-5; D: -; J: TRBJ1-2; size: few; DNA: TGTGCCAGCAGCTCCCCGTCCCGGCGGGGTCAAGACTATGGCTACACCTTC; CDR3: CASSSPSRRGQDYGYTF
V: TRBV6-5; D: TRBD1; J: TRBJ2-6; size: few; DNA: TGTGCCAGCAGGGCGACAGGGGCTGGGGCCAACGTCCTGACTTTC; CDR3: CASRATGAGANVLTF
V: TRBV19; D: TRBD2; J: TRBJ2-7; size: once; DNA: TGTGCCAGTACCGATAGCGGGGGGACCTACGAGCAGTACTTC; CDR3: CASTDSGGTYEQYF
V: TRBV10-2; D: -; J: TRBJ2-1; size: few; DNA: TGCGCCAGCAGGGGCGGGACTGGGGTCCACAATGAGCAGTTCTTC; CDR3: CASRGGTGVHNEQFF
V: TRBV6-5; D: TRBD1; J: TRBJ2-2; size: few; DNA: TGTGCCAGCAGTCGACAGGGGGCGCCCGGGGAGCTGTTTTTT; CDR3: CASSRQGAPGELFF
V: TRBV7-9; D: -; J: TRBJ2-7; size: -; DNA: TGTGCCAGCAGCTTACACTCCTACGAGCAGTACTTC; CDR3: CASSLHSYEQYF
V: TRBV19; D: TRBD2; J: TRBJ2-1; size: -; DNA: TGTGCCAGTAGTGCCATAAGCGGGATCCTGGATGAGCAGTTCTTC; CDR3: CASSAISGILDEQFF
V: TRBV7-6; D: -; J: TRBJ2-5; size: -; DNA: TGTGCCAGCAGCTTAGGCCGAGGCGTTCAGACCCAGTACTTC; CDR3: CASSLGRGVQTQYF
V: TRBV29-1; D: -; J: TRBJ2-1; size: few; DNA: TGCAGCGTTAGAGGAGGAGATTACAATGAGCAGTTCTTC; CDR3: CSVRGGDYNEQFF